These T cell receptor beta chains were read from a single sample in a study of cytomegalovirus exposure and HLA in healthy donors. Only in-frame clones appear in the TCRdb table, and some are missing; sequencing was by immunoSEQ multiplex PCR. The sample lists 120,000 or so clones; 70% to 85% were seen once. The sequenced material came from PBMCs. Every receptor here comes from a man aged 35 to 55 in good health and CMV-seropositive. Each CDR3 is given with its conserved first and last residue. Fields, in order: clone size, D gene, V gene, J gene, CDR3 DNA, CDR3 protein. D genes are given only for firm matches. Clone size is shown for a subset of rows, as once, few, many or a class of expanded clone.

size: .; D: .; V: TRBV27; J: TRBJ1-4; DNA: TGTGCCAGCAGTTTTTCGGGGTTTGAAAAACTGTTTTTT; CDR3: CASSFSGFEKLFF
size: .; D: .; V: TRBV5-4; J: TRBJ1-1; DNA: TGTGCCAGCAGCGGGATGGGGGGGGCCATGAACACTGAAGCTTTCTTT; CDR3: CASSGMGGAMNTEAFF
size: few; D: TRBD1; V: TRBV6-1; J: TRBJ1-2; DNA: TGTGCCAGCACCGAGGGGGCGCGGTATGGCTACACCTTC; CDR3: CASTEGARYGYTF
size: .; D: .; V: TRBV7-9; J: TRBJ2-2; DNA: TGTGCCAGCAGTAACAGGGACGGCGGGGAGCTGTTTTTT; CDR3: CASSNRDGGELFF
size: .; D: .; V: TRBV2; J: TRBJ2-5; DNA: TGTGCCAGCAAATACAGGCTAGGAAGTGAAGAGACCCAGTACTTC; CDR3: CASKYRLGSEETQYF
size: .; D: TRBD1; V: TRBV28; J: TRBJ2-7; DNA: TGTGCCAGCAGTTCTATCGACAGGGGCCCCGACGAGCAGTACTTC; CDR3: CASSSIDRGPDEQYF
size: once; D: .; V: TRBV7-2; J: TRBJ2-5; DNA: TGTGCCAGCAGTAGGGGGTGGCAAGAGACCCAGTACTTC; CDR3: CASSRGWQETQYF
size: .; D: .; V: TRBV7-9; J: TRBJ1-1; DNA: TGTGCCAGCAGCTTAGGGACACCGAACACTGAAGCTTTCTTT; CDR3: CASSLGTPNTEAFF
size: .; D: TRBD2; V: TRBV29-1; J: TRBJ2-7; DNA: TGCAGCGTTGACGTGACTAGCAACGAGCAGTACTTC; CDR3: CSVDVTSNEQYF
size: .; D: TRBD1; V: TRBV9; J: TRBJ1-2; DNA: TGTGCCAGCAGCGTCGGGACAGGGGAGGGCTACACCTTC; CDR3: CASSVGTGEGYTF
size: .; D: .; V: TRBV2; J: TRBJ2-4; DNA: TGTGCCAGCAGCCCGGACAGTTTCCTAGCCAAAAACATTCAGTACTTC; CDR3: CASSPDSFLAKNIQYF
size: .; D: .; V: TRBV6-5; J: TRBJ1-2; DNA: TGTGCCAGCAGTGGGACGGTTACGGGGGACTATGGCTACACCTTC; CDR3: CASSGTVTGDYGYTF
size: few; D: .; V: TRBV19; J: TRBJ1-4; DNA: TGTGCCAGTAGTATATCCAGGTTTGAAAAACTGTTTTTT; CDR3: CASSISRFEKLFF
size: .; D: TRBD1; V: TRBV2; J: TRBJ2-7; DNA: TGTGCCAGCAGTTTTGAAGCCGGGACAGGGGGCGTCGAGCAGTACTTC; CDR3: CASSFEAGTGGVEQYF
size: .; D: TRBD1; V: TRBV5-1; J: TRBJ2-1; DNA: TGCGCCAGCAGCTTCGCGCCGGGACAGGGATTGTTCTTC; CDR3: CASSFAPGQGLFF
size: .; D: .; V: TRBV7-8; J: TRBJ1-2; DNA: TGTGCCAGCAGCCCATGGGGGCAGGACTTCGAGGGCTACACCTTC; CDR3: CASSPWGQDFEGYTF
size: once; D: TRBD2; V: TRBV11-3; J: TRBJ2-2; DNA: TGTGCCAGCAGCTTCACGGGACTAGCGGGAGGGCCCGGGGAGCTGTTTTTT; CDR3: CASSFTGLAGGPGELFF
size: .; D: .; V: TRBV19; J: TRBJ2-2; DNA: TGTGCCAGTAAAACAGGAGACACCGGGGAGCTGTTTTTT; CDR3: CASKTGDTGELFF
size: .; D: .; V: TRBV7-6; J: TRBJ1-1; DNA: TGTGCCAGCAGCTTAGCGGGGGGGCGGAGGCTTGAAGCTTTCTTT; CDR3: CASSLAGGRRLEAFF
size: .; D: .; V: TRBV15; J: TRBJ2-1; DNA: TGTGCCACCAGCAGAGACAACTGGCAGTTCTTC; CDR3: CATSRDNWQFF
size: .; D: .; V: TRBV4-1; J: TRBJ2-3; DNA: TGCGCCAGCAGCCAGGGAAGAACTAGCCCCACGCTTTCAGATACGCAGTATTTT; CDR3: CASSQGRTSPTLSDTQYF
size: .; D: .; V: TRBV5-1; J: TRBJ2-5; DNA: TGCGCCAGCAGCCTCCCCCAGGGCCAAGAGACCCAGTACTTC; CDR3: CASSLPQGQETQYF
size: .; D: .; V: TRBV27; J: TRBJ1-4; DNA: TGTGCCAGCAGTTTTCTAACTAATGAAAAACTGTTTTTT; CDR3: CASSFLTNEKLFF
size: once; D: TRBD2; V: TRBV7-8; J: TRBJ2-7; DNA: TGTGCCAGCAGCTTAAGCGGGGGGGGGCTATACGAGCAGTACTTC; CDR3: CASSLSGGGLYEQYF